The 21 T cell receptor beta chains in this list originate from one sample, sequenced in a study of beta chain features in type 1 diabetes. Isolated RNA was reverse transcribed in full, so expressed TCRB transcripts were sequenced. Profiled with immunoSEQ multiplex PCR; TCRdb holds only in-frame clones, not every one. The sample holds some 25,000 clones, nearly 70% seen once. The sample was Tregs from blood. These receptors were collected from a woman in her 40s in good health.

The chain combines TRBV5-1 with TRBJ2-1, with D possibly TRBD2 on 6 matching bases. Trimming shortened V by 1 base and J by 7 bases, and 21 bases separated the two germline ends. Germline-derived CDR1 and CDR2 are SGHRS and YFSETQ. This CDR3 comprises 17 residues. CDR3 in amino acids: CASSLSLGGVSRNEQFF. In DNA form, the CDR3 reads TGCGCCAGCAGCTTGAGCCTTGGCGGGGTCTCCAGGAATGAGCAGTTCTTC.

A few counts support this clone. The CDR3 protein is CASSLQGAHGYTF. CDR3 sequence (DNA): TGCGCCAGCAGCCTACAGGGGGCGCACGGCTACACCTTC. The chain combines TRBV5-1 with TRBJ1-2; 9 bases agree with TRBD1. Germline V gene sequence: CDR1 SGHRS, CDR2 YFSETQ. J was trimmed by 8 bases and V by 4 bases; bases with no gene match: 6. The CDR3 length is 13 residues.

The chain is built from TRBV19 and TRBJ2-2; D perhaps matches TRBD1 (6 bases). CDR1 is LNHDA and CDR2 is SQIVND in the germline V gene (reference sequence). Trimming removed 3 bases from V and 6 bases from J, with 14 bases in between. The CDR3 is made up of 15 amino acids. In DNA form, the CDR3 reads TGTGCCAGTAGTATTAGGAAAGGGGGTCCCGGGGAGCTGTTTTTT. Amino acid sequence: CASSIRKGGPGELFF.

The genes are TRBV5-6 and TRBJ1-5; 8 bases are shared with TRBD1. Per the germline V gene, CDR1 is SGHDT and CDR2 is YYEEEE. Trimming removed 3 bases from V and 1 base from J; junction bases left unmatched: 9. This CDR3 has 17 amino acids. CDR3 in DNA: TGTGCCAGCAGCTCAATCCGGACAGGGTCGAGCAATCAGCCCCAGCATTTT. Translated: CASSSIRTGSSNQPQHF.

The rearrangement links TRBV10-1 to TRBJ2-3; unclear D gene. The CDR3 extends over 11 amino acids. The V end lost 4 bases, the J end lost 6 bases, and 5 bases lay between the germline ends. Germline CDR1 and CDR2: WNHNN and SYGVQD (reference sequence). The CDR3 is CASSVRDTQYF. DNA for the CDR3: TGCGCCAGCAGTGTCCGGGATACGCAGTATTTT.

This chain joins TRBV7-8 and TRBJ1-3, with TRBD1 matching over 7 bases. This CDR3 spans 14 amino acids. J lost 2 bases, V lost 5 bases, and 3 bases had no gene match. Germline V gene lookup returns CDR1 SGHVS and CDR2 FQNEAQ. CDR3 bases: TGTGCCAGCAGCCAGACAGGGACTGGAAACACCATATATTTT. This gives the protein CASSQTGTGNTIYF.

The V call is TRBV6-1, the J call TRBJ1-1, with TRBD1 identical over 7 bases. Looked up from germline, CDR1 is MNHNS and CDR2 is SASEGT. After removal of 5 bases from V and 6 bases from J, the junction contained 9 bases not matched to a gene. CDR3 length: 14 residues. CDR3 nucleotides: TGTGCCAGCAGTCTCACAGGGGTCGGGGCTGAAGCTTTCTTT. Translated: CASSLTGVGAEAFF.

The J gene is TRBJ1-1, the V gene TRBV5-4; the D is unclear. With 3 bases removed from V and 0 bases from J, the gap between germline ends came to 18 bases. The germline CDR1 and CDR2 sequences are SGHNT and YYREEE (reference sequence). The CDR3 totals 17 residues. The CDR3 nucleotides are TGTGCCAGCAGCTCCCGTCGAGCGGAGGCGATGAACACTGAAGCTTTCTTT. It is translated as CASSSRRAEAMNTEAFF.

The rearrangement joins TRBV5-1 to TRBJ2-1, with D possibly matching TRBD1 (5 bases). Germline V gene lookup returns CDR1 SGHRS and CDR2 YFSETQ. This CDR3 comprises 13 residues. Trimming stripped 0 bases from V and 5 bases from J, with 6 bases between. In DNA, the CDR3 is TGCGCCAGCAGCTTGGCCAGGGACAATGAGCAGTTCTTC. Translating it yields CASSLARDNEQFF.

This clone showed up just a few times. This chain connects TRBV19 to TRBJ2-2, with D possibly matching TRBD1 (5 bases). Per the germline V gene, CDR1 is LNHDA and CDR2 is SQIVND (reference sequence). V lost 6 bases and J 8 bases, leaving 7 bases between the germline ends. This CDR3 is 11 amino acids long. This CDR3 is CASRWTGELFF. The CDR3 region has the DNA TGTGCCAGTAGATGGACAGGGGAGCTGTTTTTT.

The chain carries TRBV5-1 and TRBJ2-2; tentatively, D is TRBD1 (5 bases). The length of the CDR3 is 16 residues. Per the germline V gene, CDR1 is SGHRS and CDR2 is YFSETQ. V lost 0 bases and J lost 5, with 14 bases in between. The CDR3 is CASSLADSSFTGELFF. DNA of the CDR3: TGCGCCAGCAGCTTGGCCGACAGCTCTTTTACCGGGGAGCTGTTTTTT.

The V gene is TRBV7-9, the J gene TRBJ2-3; D not resolved. Trimming removed 5 bases at V and 0 bases at J, with 15 bases between. From germline, CDR1 is SEHNR and CDR2 FQNEAQ (reference sequence). This CDR3 contains 16 residues. The CDR3 region is CASSSLVAASTDTQYF. As DNA, the CDR3 is TGTGCCAGCAGCAGCTTAGTTGCGGCGAGCACAGATACGCAGTATTTT.

This sequence joins TRBV6-5 and TRBJ1-1; the D is unclear. The CDR3 covers 14 residues. Germline CDR1 is MNHEY and CDR2 is SVGAGI. V dropped 2 bases and J dropped 2 bases, with 9 bases sitting between them. CDR3 region: CASSYDSGNTEAFF. The CDR3, as DNA: TGTGCCAGCAGTTACGACTCGGGAAACACTGAAGCTTTCTTT.

This clone turned up a few times. The V gene is TRBV4-1, the J gene TRBJ2-2, with a weak D call TRBD2 (6 bases). V was shortened by 1 base and J by 13 bases, with 16 bases between the two germline ends. Germline CDR1 MGHRA, CDR2 YSYEKL. The CDR3 covers 14 residues. In DNA form, the CDR3 reads TGCGCCAGCAGCCAAGTGGCGGGGCTCGCGGGGCTGTTTTTT. Translating gives CASSQVAGLAGLFF.

This clone was seen a few times. The chain uses TRBV9 and TRBJ2-3; 7 bases match TRBD1. The CDR3 loop spans 14 amino acids. The V segment lost 3 bases and the J segment 7 bases; nucleotides outside the gene matches: 8. Looked up from germline, CDR1 is SGDLS and CDR2 is YYNGEE. The CDR3 sequence is CASSDRQGLNTQYF. The DNA of the CDR3 is TGTGCCAGCAGCGATCGACAGGGTTTGAATACGCAGTATTTT.

The chain uses TRBV19 and TRBJ2-7; D perhaps matches TRBD2 (5 bases). V lost 9 bases, J lost 2 bases, and 11 bases lay in between. The germline V gene encodes CDR1 LNHDA and CDR2 SQIVND (reference sequence). The CDR3 is made up of 12 amino acids. The CDR3, as DNA: TGTGCCAGCGGACTCGGGCCCTACGAGCAGTACTTC. Translation gives CASGLGPYEQYF.

The chain couples TRBV11-2 to TRBJ1-2; D might be TRBD1 (5 bases). The V gene lost 1 base and the J gene lost 5 bases, with 14 bases spanning the gap. CDR3 length equals 15 residues. Germline V lookup: CDR1 SGHAT, CDR2 FQNNGV. CDR3 sequence (DNA): TGTGCCAGCAGCTTAGTACCTGGGGGGGATTATGGCTACACCTTC. Amino acid sequence: CASSLVPGGDYGYTF.

The chain recombines TRBV7-2 with TRBJ1-1, with a possible D match to TRBD1 (5 bases). Between the trimmed V and J ends, which lost 3 bases and 4 bases, there was a span of 15 bases. The CDR3 has 15 amino acids. Germline V gene sequence: CDR1 SGHTA, CDR2 FQGNSA. The CDR3 region has the DNA TGTGCCAGCAGCTTTTATTCGCAGGGCCTCACTGAAGCTTTCTTT. Its translation: CASSFYSQGLTEAFF.

The chain joins TRBV5-1 to TRBJ2-5, with 10 nucleotides matching TRBD2. With V trimmed by 4 bases and J by 5 bases, 8 bases remained unmatched. The CDR3 has 15 residues. CDR1 is SGHRS and CDR2 is YFSETQ in the germline V gene. The DNA of the CDR3 is TGCGCCAGCAGCCCAGCGGGGGGGCCACGGGAGACCCAGTACTTC. Translated, it gives CASSPAGGPRETQYF.

DNA for the CDR3: TGTGCCAGCAGGCGACAGGGGACTTCCTACAATGAGCAGTTCTTC. It specifies CASRRQGTSYNEQFF. V gene TRBV6-5 combines with J gene TRBJ2-1, with 8 bases aligning to TRBD1. V gave up 6 bases and J gave up 1 base; unmatched junction bases: 5. The CDR3 extends over 15 amino acids. The germline CDR1 and CDR2 sequences are MNHEY and SVGAGI.

This clone turned up a few times. The chain links TRBV5-1 to TRBJ1-1; D not certain. Trimming left V 0 bases short and J 0 bases short, with 9 bases between. The CDR3 has 15 residues. From germline, CDR1 is SGHRS and CDR2 YFSETQ. CDR3 sequence: CASSLDRDMNTEAFF. CDR3 DNA: TGCGCCAGCAGCTTGGATCGCGACATGAACACTGAAGCTTTCTTT.